This T cell receptor (beta chain) was found in a study of blood T cell repertoires in COVID-19 (dated by TCRdb to the early 2020s). About the investigation overall: Samples covering the acute and convalescent phases of COVID-19 were provided by collaborators in the United States, Italy and Spain. The prospective study material was composed of cDNA or gDNA derived from T cells, B-cell-depleted T cells, or PBMCs. Subjects who had been exposed to COVID-19, were actively infected with it, or had recovered from it provided the deeply sampled blood TCRbeta repertoires that made up the dataset. The repertoires were made available in a free public database intended to serve as a resource for research on the immune response to SARS-CoV-2. The samples were drawn from two sources: the first 160 participants of the ongoing ImmuneRACE study, and 950 to 1,500 subjects contributed by 6 global collaborators. A de-identified subject ID, COVID-19 status, age in years and sex were almost always included in the sample metadata. Where available, HLA class I and class II types were taken from metadata supplied by the sample provider and were not determined by assay-based typing. On the study overall, not on this receptor specifically: Clinical and demographic metadata were provided uncurated, with the amount varying by source and participant.

For this clone: Its antigen specificity is not known. No base qualities exist here, and no much larger clone lies one base off it.

The collaborating institutions used their own protocols to collect whole blood in K2EDTA tubes. For TCRbeta analysis, collaborators shipped samples in one of three forms: frozen whole blood, isolated PBMCs, or DNA extracted from either of those sample types. TCRbeta CDR3 regions were amplified from genomic DNA by means of the immunoSEQ Assay, a bias-controlled multiplex PCR. Per the original workflow: Nucleated cell counts per sample were estimated from amplification of reference gene primers within the assay. Sequence reads were collapsed and filtered to measure the absolute abundance of every unique TCRbeta CDR3 rearrangement. For each sample, productive Simpson clonality was calculated as the square root of Simpson's diversity index across productive rearrangements. TCRdb retrieved this table from immuneACCESS and kept in-frame rearrangements only. Not all clones are present; in checked studies, unresolved V genes account for under half, and no reason is known for the remainder. D and trimming come from the DNA, and the V and J calls and clone size come from that table. The sample data list about 120,000 clones, and roughly nine tenths of these were observed just once. 25% to 30% of the sample goes to the ten largest clones.

The germline V gene encodes CDR1 WSHSY and CDR2 SAAADI. Here V drops 3 bases and J drops 6 bases, and the junction holds 7 bases not matched to any gene. Its CDR3 holds 17 amino acids, cysteine through phenylalanine. The retained sequence is limited to the CDR3, 51 bases, with the frame set at the first base. The sequenced sample was peripheral blood. The TCR was taken from a man between 65 and 80 years old with active or convalescent COVID-19. The sequence joins TRBV10-2 to TRBJ1-6, and 11 junctional nucleotides match TRBD1. The DNA reads TGCGCCAGCAGTGATCGGACAGGGGGCGTCTCTAATTCACCCCTCCACTTT. It specifies CASSDRTGGVSNSPLHF.